This T cell receptor beta chain was sequenced during a study of PD-1 blockade in classical Hodgkin lymphoma (dated by TCRdb to the early 2020s). Regarding the study in general: Nivolumab dosing was 3 mg/kg intravenously every 2 weeks, continuing until either disease progression or unacceptable toxicity. A peripheral blood immune signature of response to PD-1 blockade in classical Hodgkin lymphoma was defined using TCR beta sequencing and CyTOF. The paper as a whole reports these results and caveats: Only a single clinical trial cohort was studied, and what caused the repertoire differences, possibly disease activity or prior therapy, remained undefined. A significant rise by C4D1 was seen in CD4+ but not CD8+ TCR diversity (p=0.0027 vs p=0.16), with the rise being most apparent in complete responders (p=0.02). Trial patients with a complete response had baseline diversity similar to that of newly diagnosed patients, while partial responders and progressors had significantly lower diversity. Patients starting nivolumab less than 1 year after ASCT had lower diversity and were excluded from later analyses to avoid confounding by immune reconstitution. Baseline TCR diversity was reported to be lower in newly diagnosed patients than in healthy donors, and even lower in relapsed/refractory patients.

Genomic DNA was extracted with the Qiagen DNeasy kit from unsorted PBMCs and from negatively selected CD4+ and CD8+ fractions. TCR beta CDR3 regions were amplified by immunoSEQ multiplex PCR using primers annealing to V and J segments. A synthetic immune receptor repertoire was used to minimize amplification bias, and remaining bias was computationally removed after sequencing. On the authors' methods: Custom Python scripts were used to quantify repertoire diversity as the Shannon entropy index. Unsorted, CD4+ and CD8+ repertoires were analyzed separately, except for combined analyses in which CD4+ and CD8+ sequences were merged in silico. Clonal expansion was defined as at least a 2-fold frequency increase after treatment relative to C1D1, with a pseudocount of 0.5 for undetected baseline clones. Clones with 0 or 1 copy at C1D1 were defined as singleton clones, while clones with 2 or more copies were defined as non-singleton clones. Clones expanded in unsorted samples were labelled as CD4+, CD8+ or unknown by matching protein sequences in sorted samples from the same patient. Wilcoxon tests were applied to paired samples to test diversity changes from C1D1 to C4D1. Not all clones reach the TCRdb copy of this immuneACCESS table, which keeps in-frame sequences only. Checked studies attribute under half of the gap to unresolved V genes and leave the rest unexplained. V and J calls and clone size are as listed in that table; D and trimming were resolved from the DNA. The sample data list 8,000 to 10,000 clones, and around 79% of these were observed just once. About 4.5% of the sample comes from the top ten.

This clone has only one observation. Its recognized antigen is unknown. Base qualities are not at hand, and no much larger clone is one base apart. According to the study, the label for this sample's time point signals: cycle 4 day 1 (C4D1), after five to seven weeks of nivolumab. Relapse after autologous stem cell transplantation had occurred in all trial patients, and cohorts A, B and C were distinguished by prior brentuximab vedotin exposure. A Miltenyi CD4+ T cell isolation kit was used for magnetic negative selection to purify CD4+ T cells from thawed PBMCs. The trial cohort comprised 60 or so patients with relapsed/refractory classical Hodgkin lymphoma whose best overall responses were complete response, partial response or progressive disease. Single-agent nivolumab was administered to trial patients in the multi-cohort phase II CheckMate 205 trial. An independent review committee assessed best overall response by applying the 2007 International Working Group response criteria. PBMCs from the trial were collected at three points: immediately before nivolumab initiation (C1D1), and during therapy at cycle 2 day 1 and cycle 4 day 1. Peripheral blood was collected in 8 mL Vacutainer Cell Preparation Tubes, from which PBMCs were isolated by centrifugation and then cryopreserved. Purified CD4+ and CD8+ fractions were prepared only for cases with an additional available PBMC sample. Magnetically labelled cells were removed on LS columns in a quadroMACS separator, and the flow-through was retained as the purified fraction.

V lost 7 bases and J lost 3 bases; the stretch between them is 6 bases long. According to the germline V gene, CDR1 reads MNHEY and CDR2 reads SVGAGI. The CDR3 holds 12 amino acids from the cysteine to the phenylalanine. The only DNA kept is the CDR3, 36 bases in frame from the first base. The chain is assembled from TRBV6-5 and TRBJ2-2, with the identity of the D gene unclear. This specimen was CD4+ T cells from blood, taken before the fourth cycle of nivolumab. This clonotype was sampled from a human donor with classical Hodgkin lymphoma. For the CDR3, the sequence is CASKGDTGELFF. DNA sequence: TGTGCCAGCAAGGGTGACACCGGGGAGCTGTTTTTT.